Detailed here is one T cell receptor (beta chain). Its antigen remains unknown. RNA transcripts served as the template for amplifying TCR beta CDR3 regions. RT-PCR in the first round (using the HTBI primer set) targeted the TCR CDR3. MiXCR, applied by TCRdb to the multiplex PCR reads, yields one record per CDR3 protein. Of about 300,000 distinct CDR3 sequences listed, approximately 17% are singletons. The CDR3 contains 18 residues. The J segment lost 2 bases and the V segment lost 5 bases, leaving 9 bases of the junction unmatched. Germline V gene data show CDR1 as SGHTA and CDR2 as FQGNSA. The record originates from a study of T cells in Graves' hyperthyroidism and ophthalmopathy. General study findings and limits: The blood repertoire included most of the expanded thyroid clonotypes above 0.001. A 13 V-J model separated ophthalmopathy from stable hyperthyroidism.

The chain carries TRBV7-2 and TRBJ2-7; the match to TRBD2 covers 16 bases. The sequence came from a young man with Graves' hyperthyroidism. The sequencing sample was made of blood. CDR3 nucleotides: TGTGCCAGCAGCGCACCGGGACTAGCGGGAGGGAACCCCTACGAGCAGTACTTC. It specifies CASSAPGLAGGNPYEQYF.